These 30 T cell receptor beta chains originate from one sample sequenced in a study of blood T cell repertoires in COVID-19. The assay was immunoSEQ multiplex PCR, and TCRdb's table has in-frame clones only and misses some. This table has 200,000 to 250,000 clones, over 75% appearing once. The source material was PBMCs or T cells enriched from blood (not recorded which). These receptors all come from a woman aged 35 to 49 with acute COVID-19.

The chain recombines TRBV12-3 or TRBV12-4 with TRBJ1-1; D gene ambiguous. Between the trimmed V and J ends, which lost 5 bases and 6 bases, there was a span of 13 bases. The CDR3 is made up of 13 amino acids. The CDR3: CASSITPSPEAFF. The CDR3 DNA sequence: TGTGCCAGCAGTATTACCCCGAGCCCTGAAGCTTTCTTT.

This clone was counted a few times. The chain is built from TRBV18 and TRBJ1-2, with TRBD1 identical over 10 bases. The V gene end was trimmed by 3 bases and the J gene end by 6 bases; junction bases not matched to a gene: 4. The CDR3 extends over 14 amino acids. Germline assignment: CDR1 KGHSH and CDR2 LQKENI. CDR3 nucleotide sequence: TGTGCCAGCTCACCGGGGACAGGGGATAATGGCTACACCTTC. Amino acids: CASSPGTGDNGYTF.

The rearrangement joins TRBV12-3 or TRBV12-4 to TRBJ2-3; D gene uncertain. This CDR3 is built from 11 residues. V was cut by 5 bases and J by 4 bases, with 4 bases left in between. DNA for the CDR3: TGTGCCAGCAGTCCCGCAGATACGCAGTATTTT. Its translation is CASSPADTQYF.

This clone has just a few counts. V usage is TRBV19 and J usage is TRBJ2-2, with D possibly matching TRBD2 (5 bases). The CDR3 consists of 18 residues. The germline CDR1 and CDR2 sequences are LNHDA and SQIVND (reference sequence). V lost 1 base and J lost 1, with 16 bases in between. CDR3 residues: CASSIVGVLRGNTGELFF. The CDR3 DNA reads as TGTGCCAGTAGTATAGTCGGGGTCCTACGGGGGAACACCGGGGAGCTGTTTTTT. Looking up the rest from reference TRBV19 and TRBJ2-2 gives the full variable domain: DGGITQSPKYLFRKEGQNVTLSCEQNLNHDAMYWYRQDPGQGLRLIYYSQIVNDFQKGDIAEGYSVSREKKESFPLTVTSAQKNPTAFYLCASSIVGVLRGNTGELFFGEGSRLTVL.

This clone was counted once. This chain joins TRBV30 and TRBJ2-3, with 7 bases lining up with TRBD2. V shed 4 bases and J 0 bases; nucleotides not matched to a gene: 7. Germline lookup yields CDR1 GTSNPN and CDR2 SVGIG (reference sequence). The CDR3 runs 15 residues. The CDR3 coding sequence is TGTGCCTGGACCATAGCGGGTAGCAGCACAGATACGCAGTATTTT. Its protein product is CAWTIAGSSTDTQYF.

V usage is TRBV9 and J usage is TRBJ1-2; D is unclear. This CDR3 has 12 residues. Trimming cost V 4 bases and J 10 bases, with 14 bases left between them. Germline values: CDR1 SGDLS, CDR2 YYNGEE. CDR3 in amino acids: CASSKRTNLYTF. CDR3 nucleotides: TGTGCCAGCAGCAAGCGGACTAATCTCTACACCTTC.

This clone was detected only a few times. The CDR3 protein is CASSLPRQGYNEQFF. The CDR3 bases are TGTGCCAGCAGCTTACCGCGACAGGGTTACAATGAGCAGTTCTTC. The chain joins TRBV7-9 to TRBJ2-1; 7 positions agree with TRBD1. V dropped 2 bases and J dropped 4; count of bases not matched to a gene: 5. The CDR3 extends over 15 amino acids. Germline CDR1 SEHNR, CDR2 FQNEAQ (reference sequence).

This chain connects TRBV9 to TRBJ2-2; D is unresolved. CDR3 size: 13 residues. CDR1 is SGDLS and CDR2 is YYNGEE in the germline V gene. V was trimmed by 2 bases and J by 7 bases, leaving 9 bases between them. The CDR3 DNA reads as TGTGCCAGCAGCGTGACCCGCGGCGGGGAGCTGTTTTTT. It translates to CASSVTRGGELFF.

This rearrangement joins TRBV11-2 to TRBJ2-3; no clear D gene. The V gene lost 0 bases and the J gene lost 5 bases, with 9 bases spanning the gap. The germline CDR1 and CDR2 sequences are SGHAT and FQNNGV. This CDR3 region has 14 residues. CDR3 nucleotide sequence: TGTGCCAGCAGCTTAGACAGGCTGGGAGATACGCAGTATTTT. Encoded protein: CASSLDRLGDTQYF.

In DNA form, the CDR3 reads TGTGCCAGCAGCCACGACAGGGCCGAGTATGGCTACACCTTC. It translates to CASSHDRAEYGYTF. The rearrangement uses TRBV5-4 and TRBJ1-2, with 7 bases identical to TRBD1. The CDR3 runs to 14 residues. V was clipped by 4 bases and J by 5 bases; unmatched bases: 8. Per germline, CDR1 SGHNT and CDR2 YYREEE (reference sequence). The entire variable domain, with the rest obtained from reference TRBV5-4 and TRBJ1-2, is as follows: ETGVTQSPTHLIKTRGQQVTLRCSSQSGHNTVSWYQQALGQGPQFIFQYYREEENGRGNFPPRFSGLQFPNYSSELNVNALELDDSALYLCASSHDRAEYGYTFGSGTRLTVV.

The rearrangement joins TRBV7-2 to TRBJ2-1, with TRBD2 matching 13 bases. The CDR3 consists of 16 residues. Germline CDR1 SGHTA, CDR2 FQGNSA. V gave up 3 bases and J gave up 5 bases; unmatched junction bases: 4. CDR3 sequence reads: CASSLRTSGSHNEQFF. The CDR3 nucleotides read TGTGCCAGCAGCTTGAGGACTAGCGGGAGCCACAATGAGCAGTTCTTC. Looking up the rest from reference TRBV7-2 and TRBJ2-1 gives the full variable domain: GAGVSQSPSNKVTEKGKDVELRCDPISGHTALYWYRQSLGQGLEFLIYFQGNSAPDKSGLPSDRFSAERTGGSVSTLTIQRTQQEDSAVYLCASSLRTSGSHNEQFFGPGTRLTVL.

The rearrangement joins TRBV10-3 to TRBJ1-5; D is possibly TRBD1 (5 bases). The V end was cut by 2 bases, the J end by 0 bases, with 8 bases between. The CDR3 is 15 amino acids. Germline CDR1 is ENHRY and CDR2 is SYGVKD. The CDR3 region is CAISETGDSNQPQHF. CDR3 bases: TGTGCCATCAGTGAGACGGGGGATAGCAATCAGCCCCAGCATTTT.

This rearrangement joins TRBV4-2 to TRBJ2-7; the match to TRBD1 covers 10 bases. The trim removed 1 base at V and 3 bases at J, leaving 12 bases unmatched. CDR1 is LGHNA and CDR2 is YNFKEQ in the germline V gene. The CDR3 has 18 residues. The DNA of the CDR3 is TGTGCCAGCAGCCAAGTGGGACAGGGGTCTGTGACTATCTACGAGCAGTACTTC. It encodes CASSQVGQGSVTIYEQYF.

The chain joins TRBV2 to TRBJ1-1; TRBD1 matches at 9 bases. The CDR3 contains 15 residues. Germline assignment: CDR1 SNHLY and CDR2 FYNNEI. V lost 4 bases to trimming and J lost 5 bases; unmatched junction nucleotides: 8. The chain's CDR3 is CASSGPGQGSTEAFF. CDR3 nucleotides: TGTGCCAGCAGTGGCCCGGGACAGGGAAGTACTGAAGCTTTCTTT.

The chain is built from TRBV6-6 and TRBJ1-5; TRBD1 matches at 8 bases. CDR1 is MNHNY, CDR2 SVGAGI, per germline (reference sequence). Unmatched junction bases numbered 6, after V lost 4 bases and J lost 1 base. The CDR3 extends over 16 amino acids. This CDR3 reads CASSSAGGRSNQPQHF. CDR3 nucleotides: TGTGCCAGCAGTTCGGCAGGGGGCAGGAGCAATCAGCCCCAGCATTTT.

The chain's CDR3 is CASSESGVNYGYTF. CDR3 bases: TGTGCCAGCAGTGAATCGGGGGTGAACTATGGCTACACCTTC. This chain joins TRBV2 and TRBJ1-2, with D tentatively TRBD1 (5 bases). V lost 2 bases and J 2 bases, leaving 9 bases between the germline ends. The germline CDR1 and CDR2 sequences are SNHLY and FYNNEI. This CDR3 comprises 14 residues.

V gene TRBV5-1 combines with J gene TRBJ1-3; maybe TRBD1 (6 bases). Germline loops: CDR1 SGHRS, CDR2 YFSETQ. The CDR3 runs 16 residues. V lost 0 bases, J lost 0 bases, and 10 bases lay in between. The chain's CDR3 is CASSLDGGFSGNTIYF. The CDR3, as DNA: TGCGCCAGCAGCTTGGATGGGGGCTTCTCTGGAAACACCATATATTTT.

This clone was detected a few times. The chain recombines TRBV29-1 with TRBJ2-3; weak D call: TRBD1 (5 bases). Trimming left V 0 bases short and J 4 bases short, with 8 bases between. This CDR3 is 13 amino acids long. CDR1 and CDR2 (germline): SQVTM, ANQGSEA. CDR3 coding DNA: TGCAGCGTTGAAGATAAGGGGCCAGATACGCAGTATTTT. Protein sequence: CSVEDKGPDTQYF.

This clone was counted a single time. The rearrangement joins TRBV19 to TRBJ1-2; 8 nucleotides line up with TRBD1. Germline CDR1 and CDR2: LNHDA and SQIVND (reference sequence). V lost 6 bases to trimming and J lost 6 bases; unmatched junction nucleotides: 9. The CDR3 consists of 14 residues. CDR3 region: CASSQDRASHGYTF. The CDR3 region has the DNA TGTGCCAGTAGCCAGGACAGGGCATCACATGGCTACACCTTC.

The gene calls are TRBV30 and TRBJ2-5; D is unresolved. Trimming stripped 3 bases from V and 2 bases from J, with 13 bases between. The CDR3 is 14 amino acids. The germline V gene encodes CDR1 GTSNPN and CDR2 SVGIG (reference sequence). CDR3 coding DNA: TGTGCCTGGAGCTTATTGGGCAGGCAAGAGACCCAGTACTTC. It translates to CAWSLLGRQETQYF.

This clone was observed once. The chain carries TRBV2 and TRBJ1-5; possible D gene TRBD1, 5 bases. This CDR3 comprises 13 residues. Trimming stripped 3 bases from V and 4 bases from J, with 7 bases between. Per germline, CDR1 SNHLY and CDR2 FYNNEI. The CDR3 region is CASSEGGNQPQHF. CDR3 nucleotide sequence: TGTGCCAGCAGTGAGGGGGGAAATCAGCCCCAGCATTTT.

This clone was observed once. This chain uses TRBV9 with TRBJ1-2, with 8 nucleotides matching TRBD1. The CDR3 has 16 amino acids. Unmatched junction bases numbered 7, after V lost 0 bases and J lost 3 bases. Germline V gene lookup returns CDR1 SGDLS and CDR2 YYNGEE. The DNA for the CDR3 is TGTGCCAGCAGCGTAGATACAGGGGGTTCGGACTATGGCTACACCTTC. It encodes CASSVDTGGSDYGYTF.

This clone has a count of ten or more. The genes are TRBV9 and TRBJ2-2, with D possibly matching TRBD1 (5 bases). This CDR3 contains 15 residues. CDR1 and CDR2 from the germline V gene are SGDLS and YYNGEE. V was cut by 2 bases and J by 0 bases, with 8 bases left in between. The CDR3 sequence: CASSVDTSNTGELFF. CDR3 in DNA: TGTGCCAGCAGCGTGGACACCTCGAACACCGGGGAGCTGTTTTTT. The whole variable domain, remainder taken from reference TRBV9 and TRBJ2-2, is DSGVTQTPKHLITATGQRVTLRCSPRSGDLSVYWYQQSLDQGLQFLIQYYNGEERAKGNILERFSAQQFPDLHSELNLSSLELGDSALYFCASSVDTSNTGELFFGEGSRLTVL.

The J gene is TRBJ2-5, the V gene TRBV19; no clear D gene. The germline V gene encodes CDR1 LNHDA and CDR2 SQIVND (reference sequence). V shed 5 bases and J shed 1 base, with 14 bases lying between them. The CDR3 covers 15 residues. The CDR3 sequence is CASSPGGSAQETQYF. The CDR3 bases are TGTGCCAGTAGTCCTGGTGGCAGTGCCCAAGAGACCCAGTACTTC.

This chain joins TRBV7-2 and TRBJ1-2; 9 nucleotides line up with TRBD1. CDR3 length equals 15 residues. V lost 4 bases, J lost 2 bases, and 5 bases stayed unmatched. Germline V gives CDR1 SGHTA, CDR2 FQGNSA. The CDR3: CASSSPDRGNYGYTF. The DNA of the CDR3 is TGTGCCAGCAGCTCGCCCGACAGGGGGAACTATGGCTACACCTTC.

The chain joins TRBV5-4 to TRBJ2-7; D might be TRBD1 (6 bases). The germline V gene encodes CDR1 SGHNT and CDR2 YYREEE (reference sequence). Deletions cut 4 bases from V and 5 bases from J, with 10 bases between. The CDR3 has 12 residues. The CDR3: CASSPYRDEQYF. The CDR3 nucleotides are TGTGCCAGCAGCCCCTACAGGGACGAGCAGTACTTC.

This sequence joins TRBV5-4 and TRBJ2-7; tentatively, D is TRBD1 (7 bases). This CDR3 comprises 15 residues. Between the trimmed V and J ends, which lost 4 bases and 2 bases, there was a span of 16 bases. Germline assignment: CDR1 SGHNT and CDR2 YYREEE (reference sequence). CDR3 nucleotide sequence: TGTGCCAGCAGCCCAGGCGGCGGGACAGCCTACGAGCAGTACTTC. Encoded protein: CASSPGGGTAYEQYF.

The rearrangement joins TRBV21-1 to TRBJ1-4. TRBV21-1 is given as a pseudogene. The CDR3 is 15 amino acids. CDR3 in amino acids: CASSKESPGEEKLFF. The CDR3 region has the DNA TGTGCCAGCAGCAAAGAGAGCCCGGGGGAAGAAAAACTGTTTTTT.

In this sample, this clone turned up a few times. As DNA, the CDR3 is TGCAGTGCTAGAGGCAGAGATACGCAGTATTTT. Its translation is CSARGRDTQYF. This chain joins TRBV20-1 and TRBJ2-3; the D is unclear. CDR1 DFQATT and CDR2 SNEGSKA come from the germline V gene (reference sequence). The CDR3 has 11 amino acids. Trimming stripped 1 base from V and 5 bases from J, with 4 bases between.

The rearrangement joins TRBV18 to TRBJ1-1, with TRBD1 matching 7 bases. V lost 6 bases and J lost 0; bases outside the gene matches: 4. Germline V gene data show CDR1 as KGHSH and CDR2 as LQKENI. CDR3 length: 14 amino acids. The CDR3 is CASSRQGLNTEAFF. In DNA form, the CDR3 reads TGTGCCAGCTCCCGACAGGGACTGAACACTGAAGCTTTCTTT.